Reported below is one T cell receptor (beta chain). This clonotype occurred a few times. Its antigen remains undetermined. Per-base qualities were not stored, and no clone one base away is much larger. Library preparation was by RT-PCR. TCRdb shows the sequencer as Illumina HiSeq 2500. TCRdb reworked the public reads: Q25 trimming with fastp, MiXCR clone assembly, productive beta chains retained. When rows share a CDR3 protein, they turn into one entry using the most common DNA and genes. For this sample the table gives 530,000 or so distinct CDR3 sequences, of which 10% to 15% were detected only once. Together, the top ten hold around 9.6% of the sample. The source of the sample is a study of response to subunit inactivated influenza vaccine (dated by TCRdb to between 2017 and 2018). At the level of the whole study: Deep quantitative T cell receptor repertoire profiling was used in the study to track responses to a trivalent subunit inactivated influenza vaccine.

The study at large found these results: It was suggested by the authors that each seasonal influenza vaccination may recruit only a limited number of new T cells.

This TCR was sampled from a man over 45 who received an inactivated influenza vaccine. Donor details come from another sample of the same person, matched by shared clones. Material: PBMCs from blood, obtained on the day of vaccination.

The nucleotide sequence reads TGTGCCAGCAGGTCCCGGGACAGGGTGACCGGGGAGCTGTTTTTT. Translated, this is CASRSRDRVTGELFF. The chain was built from TRBV7-9 and TRBJ2-2; 9 bases in the junction line up with TRBD1. According to the germline V gene (reference sequence), CDR1 reads SEHNR and CDR2 reads FQNEAQ. Reading from cysteine to phenylalanine, the CDR3 counts 15 amino acids. The DNA shown is the 45-base CDR3, in frame from base 1. V is cut back by 6 bases and J by 5 bases, with 7 bases in the junction unmatched.